This entry is about one T cell receptor beta chain. No antigen is known for it. The data originate from a study of shared clonotypes between healthy human individuals. The CDR3 sequence is 15 residues long. Trimming removed 6 bases from V and 4 bases from J; junction bases left unmatched: 7. Germline CDR1 and CDR2: SNHLY and FYNNEI. For every subset, genomic DNA was evenly distributed across several immunoSEQ plates. The repertoire was sequenced with immunoSEQ multiplex PCR; TCRdb's copy has only in-frame clones and lacks some. The profile shows fewer than 2.5 million clones, approximately 94% of them singletons. Everyone who donated was a Caucasian adult who lived in Nashville, Tennessee. Study findings and constraints: Among several donors, roughly 5% of naive CD4 clonotypes were found in common.

The receptor comes from a young man in good health. Some clones in this sample may be carry-over from other donors' samples. The rearrangement links TRBV2 to TRBJ2-3; 10 nucleotides agree with TRBD1. Sequenced material: naive CD4+ T cells from PBMCs. Subset here: CD45RA+ positively selected. CDR3 nucleotides: TGTGCCAGCAGCGGACAGGGGGGGTTCTCAGATACGCAGTATTTT. Its translation: CASSGQGGFSDTQYF.